These T cell receptor beta chains were read from a single sample in a study of monozygotic twins with inflammatory bowel disease. TCRdb re-called the 5' RACE reads and gives one entry per CDR3 protein, without DNA. Its table lists approximately 160,000 distinct CDR3 sequences. The source material was blood. The receptors originated from a human donor with ulcerative colitis or Crohn's disease, or a healthy co-twin of an affected twin (not recorded which). Both conserved end residues are part of each CDR3.

v_gene	j_gene	CDR3aa
TRBV27	TRBJ2-1	CASSLRKGNEQFF
TRBV20-1	TRBJ1-6	CSAKERVLIHF
TRBV20-1	TRBJ2-1	CSASIGLSGRYNEQFF
TRBV20-1	TRBJ2-5	CSARVERSQETQYF
TRBV5-1	TRBJ1-2	CASSVTGTYGYTF
TRBV5-1	TRBJ1-4	CASSLGPGEEKLFF
TRBV20-1	TRBJ2-7	CSASLGDGGYEQYF
TRBV28	TRBJ1-1	CASRPSTVFEAFF
TRBV5-5	TRBJ2-3	CASSLGRGVDF
TRBV15	TRBJ2-1	CATSRRIGRGYNEQFF
TRBV20-1	TRBJ2-1	CSAFRAGDSEQFF
TRBV5-1	TRBJ2-5	CASSLQGQETQYF
TRBV5-1	TRBJ2-1	CASSGFSAGQGSYNEQFF
TRBV7-9	TRBJ2-7	CASSLVLQGDYEQYF
TRBV20-1	TRBJ2-7	CSASGLTYEQHF
TRBV29-1	TRBJ1-1	CSVETGMNTEAFF
TRBV5-1	TRBJ1-2	CASSLGEADYGYTF
TRBV29-1	TRBJ2-3	CSGEGLTDTQYF
TRBV5-1	TRBJ1-1	CASSFWGADTEAFF
TRBV20-1	TRBJ2-4	CSARGQGGNMQYF
TRBV20-1	TRBJ2-3	CSAQAGDRVDTQYF
TRBV9	TRBJ2-3	CASSVEASGGALRLGAQYF
TRBV15	TRBJ2-7	CATSVRTSGSEQYF
TRBV28	TRBJ1-5	CASRPDGLRGAQHF
TRBV6-1	TRBJ2-7	CASRQQNRAGPYEQYF
TRBV20-1	TRBJ1-6	CSARQVTGNSPLHF
TRBV5-1	TRBJ2-2	CASSLVADNTGELFF
TRBV5-1	TRBJ2-7	CASSSTSGGYEQYF
TRBV5-6	TRBJ2-6	CASSEGLSGANVLTF
TRBV4-3	TRBJ2-3	CASSLRPLSTDTQYF
TRBV5-1	TRBJ2-7	CASSLRVAYEQYF
TRBV29-1	TRBJ1-2	CSVVGAFEGYTF
TRBV19	TRBJ2-1	CASSGQGVHSSYNEQFF
TRBV2	TRBJ2-4	CASRGTAKNIQYF
TRBV6-6	TRBJ1-4	CASRGQGKTEKLFF
TRBV5-1	TRBJ2-5	CASSFPNQETQYF
TRBV30	TRBJ1-2	CAWMTDNYGYTF
TRBV19	TRBJ2-2	CASSIGHLYGELFF
TRBV20-1	TRBJ2-7	CSAETVGRAYEQYF